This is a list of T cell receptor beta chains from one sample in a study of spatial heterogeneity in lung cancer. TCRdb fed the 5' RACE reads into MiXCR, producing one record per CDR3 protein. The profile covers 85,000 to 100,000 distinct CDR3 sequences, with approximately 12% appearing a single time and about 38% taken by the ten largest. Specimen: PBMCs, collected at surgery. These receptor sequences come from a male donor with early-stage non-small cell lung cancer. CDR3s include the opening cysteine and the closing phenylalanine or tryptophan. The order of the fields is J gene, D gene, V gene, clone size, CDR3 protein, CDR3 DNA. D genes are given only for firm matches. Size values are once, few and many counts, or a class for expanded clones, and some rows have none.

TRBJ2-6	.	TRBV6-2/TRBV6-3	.	CASLDGSSGANVLTF	TGTGCCAGCCTAGACGGGAGCTCTGGGGCCAACGTCCTGACTTTC
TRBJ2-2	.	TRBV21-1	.	CASSPPGGGANTGELFF	TGTGCCAGCAGCCCTCCCGGTGGGGGCGCGAACACCGGGGAGCTGTTTTTT
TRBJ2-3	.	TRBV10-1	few	CASSDLTGRDTDTQYF	TGCGCCAGCAGTGATCTGACAGGGAGGGACACAGATACGCAGTATTTT
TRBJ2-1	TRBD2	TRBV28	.	CASSRLAGYNEQFF	TGTGCCAGCAGCCGACTAGCGGGTTACAATGAGCAGTTCTTC
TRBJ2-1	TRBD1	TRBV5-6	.	CASSLVDRGPYNEQFF	TGTGCCAGCAGCTTGGTGGACAGGGGGCCTTACAATGAGCAGTTCTTC
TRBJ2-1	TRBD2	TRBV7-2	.	CASSPQLAGGDNEQFF	TGTGCCAGCAGCCCCCAACTAGCGGGAGGTGACAATGAGCAGTTCTTC
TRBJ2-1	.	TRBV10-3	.	CAISERRGEDEQFF	TGTGCCATCAGTGAGCGGAGGGGTGAGGATGAGCAGTTCTTC
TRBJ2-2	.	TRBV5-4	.	CASSGAGNTGELFF	TGTGCCAGCAGCGGGGCGGGGAACACCGGGGAGCTGTTTTTT
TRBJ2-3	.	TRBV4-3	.	CASSQAGDTQYF	TGCGCCAGCAGCCAAGCCGGGGATACGCAGTATTTT
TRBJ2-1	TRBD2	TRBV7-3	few	CASSYSGIGYNEQFF	TGTGCCAGCAGCTATAGCGGGATCGGCTACAATGAGCAGTTCTTC
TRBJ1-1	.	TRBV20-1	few	CSARGLQGNTEAFF	TGCAGTGCTAGAGGTCTGCAGGGGAACACTGAAGCTTTCTTT
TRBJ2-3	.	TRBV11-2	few	CASSLDSTDTQYF	TGTGCCAGCAGCTTAGACAGCACAGATACGCAGTATTTT
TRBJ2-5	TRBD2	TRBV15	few	CATSRGREGGETQYF	TGTGCCACCAGCAGAGGTCGGGAGGGAGGTGAGACCCAGTACTTC
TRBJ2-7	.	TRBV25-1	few	CASSGIRTMGYEQYF	TGTGCCAGCAGTGGAATTCGGACCATGGGCTACGAGCAGTACTTC
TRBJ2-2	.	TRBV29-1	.	CSVFGQSNTGELFF	TGCAGCGTCTTCGGACAGTCGAACACCGGGGAGCTGTTTTTT
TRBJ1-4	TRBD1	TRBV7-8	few	CASSFRGGEEKLFF	TGTGCCAGCAGCTTTAGAGGGGGCGAAGAAAAACTGTTTTTT
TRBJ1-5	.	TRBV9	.	CASSVGSGNQPQHF	TGTGCCAGCAGCGTAGGTTCGGGGAATCAGCCCCAGCATTTT
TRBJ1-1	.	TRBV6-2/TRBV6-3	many	CASRRGGSTEAFF	TGTGCCAGCAGGCGAGGGGGTTCCACTGAAGCTTTCTTT
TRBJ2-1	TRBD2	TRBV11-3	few	CASSLGASGIDDEQFF	TGTGCCAGCAGCTTAGGCGCTAGCGGGATTGACGATGAGCAGTTCTTC
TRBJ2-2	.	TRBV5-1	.	CASSRDGNTGELFF	TGCGCCAGCAGTAGGGACGGGAACACCGGGGAGCTGTTTTTT
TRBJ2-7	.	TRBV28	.	CASSLPAVYEQYF	TGTGCCAGCAGTTTGCCCGCTGTTTACGAGCAGTACTTC
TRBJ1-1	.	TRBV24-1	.	CATSETRTGNTEAFF	TGTGCCACCAGTGAGACGAGAACAGGGAACACTGAAGCTTTCTTT